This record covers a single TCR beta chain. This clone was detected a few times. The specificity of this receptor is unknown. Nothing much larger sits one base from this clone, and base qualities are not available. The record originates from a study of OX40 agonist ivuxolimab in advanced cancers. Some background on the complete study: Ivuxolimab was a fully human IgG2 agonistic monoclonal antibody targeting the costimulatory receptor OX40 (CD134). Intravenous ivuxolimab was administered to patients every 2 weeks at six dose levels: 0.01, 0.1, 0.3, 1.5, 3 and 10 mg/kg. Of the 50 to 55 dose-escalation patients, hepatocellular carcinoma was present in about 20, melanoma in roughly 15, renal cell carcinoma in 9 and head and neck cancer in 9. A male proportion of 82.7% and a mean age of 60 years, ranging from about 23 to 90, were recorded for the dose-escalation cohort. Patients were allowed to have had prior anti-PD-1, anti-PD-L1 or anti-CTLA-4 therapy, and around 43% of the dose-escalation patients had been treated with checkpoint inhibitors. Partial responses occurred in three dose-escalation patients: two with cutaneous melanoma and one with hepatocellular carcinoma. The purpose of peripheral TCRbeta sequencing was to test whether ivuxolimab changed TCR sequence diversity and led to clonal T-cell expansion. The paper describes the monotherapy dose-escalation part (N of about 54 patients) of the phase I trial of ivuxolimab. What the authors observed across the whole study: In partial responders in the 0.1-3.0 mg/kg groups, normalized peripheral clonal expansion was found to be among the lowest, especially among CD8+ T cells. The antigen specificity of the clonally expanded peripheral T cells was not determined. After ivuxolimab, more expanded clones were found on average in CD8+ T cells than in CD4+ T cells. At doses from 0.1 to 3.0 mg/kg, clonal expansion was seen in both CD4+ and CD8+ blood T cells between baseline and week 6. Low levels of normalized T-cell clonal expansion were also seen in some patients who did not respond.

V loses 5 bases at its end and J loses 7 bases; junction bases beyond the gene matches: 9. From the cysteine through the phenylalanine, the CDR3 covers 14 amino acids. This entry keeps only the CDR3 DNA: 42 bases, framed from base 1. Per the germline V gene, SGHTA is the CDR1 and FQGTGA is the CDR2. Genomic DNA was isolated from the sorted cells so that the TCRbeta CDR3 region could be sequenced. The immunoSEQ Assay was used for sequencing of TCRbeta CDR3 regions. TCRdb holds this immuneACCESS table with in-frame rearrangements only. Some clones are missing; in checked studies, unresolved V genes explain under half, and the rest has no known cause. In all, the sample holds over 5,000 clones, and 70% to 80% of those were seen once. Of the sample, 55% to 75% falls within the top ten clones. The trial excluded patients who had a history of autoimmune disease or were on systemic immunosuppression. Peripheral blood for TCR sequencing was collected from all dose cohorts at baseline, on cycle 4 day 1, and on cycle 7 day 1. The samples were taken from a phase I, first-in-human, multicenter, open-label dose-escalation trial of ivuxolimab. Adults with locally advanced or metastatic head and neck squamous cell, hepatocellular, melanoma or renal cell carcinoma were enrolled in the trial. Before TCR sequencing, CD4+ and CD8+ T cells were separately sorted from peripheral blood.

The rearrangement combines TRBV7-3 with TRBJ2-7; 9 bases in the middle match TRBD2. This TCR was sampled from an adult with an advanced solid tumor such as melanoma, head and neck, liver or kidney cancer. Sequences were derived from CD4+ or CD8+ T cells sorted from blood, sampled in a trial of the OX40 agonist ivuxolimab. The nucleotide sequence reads TGTGCCAGCAGCGCCGGGACTAGCCTTTGGGAGCAGTACTTC. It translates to CASSAGTSLWEQYF. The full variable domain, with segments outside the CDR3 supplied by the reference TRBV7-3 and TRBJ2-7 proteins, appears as GAGVSQTPSNKVTEKGKYVELRCDPISGHTALYWYRQSLGQGPEFLIYFQGTGAADDSGLPNDRFFAVRPEGSVSTLKIQRTERGDSAVYLCASSAGTSLWEQYFGPGTRLTVT.